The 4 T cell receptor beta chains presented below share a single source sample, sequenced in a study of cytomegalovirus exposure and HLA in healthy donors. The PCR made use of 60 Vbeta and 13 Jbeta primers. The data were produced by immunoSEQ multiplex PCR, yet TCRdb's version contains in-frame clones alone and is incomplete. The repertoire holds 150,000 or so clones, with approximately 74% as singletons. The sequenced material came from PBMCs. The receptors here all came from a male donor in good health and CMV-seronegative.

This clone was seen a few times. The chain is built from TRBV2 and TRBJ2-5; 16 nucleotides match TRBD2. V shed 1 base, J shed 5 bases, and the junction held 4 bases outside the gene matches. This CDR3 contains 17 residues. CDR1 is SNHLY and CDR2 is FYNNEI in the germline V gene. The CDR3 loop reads CASSEVGLAGGPETQYF. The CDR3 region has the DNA TGTGCCAGCAGTGAAGTGGGACTAGCGGGGGGGCCGGAGACCCAGTACTTC. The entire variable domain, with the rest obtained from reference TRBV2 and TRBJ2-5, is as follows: EPEVTQTPSHQVTQMGQEVILRCVPISNHLYFYWYRQILGQKVEFLVSFYNNEISEKSEIFDDQFSVERPDGSNFTLKIRSTKLEDSAMYFCASSEVGLAGGPETQYFGPGTRLLVL.

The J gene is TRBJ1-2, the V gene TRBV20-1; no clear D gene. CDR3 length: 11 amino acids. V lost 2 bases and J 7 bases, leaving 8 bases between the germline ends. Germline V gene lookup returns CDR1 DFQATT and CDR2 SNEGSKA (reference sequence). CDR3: CSARTVGGYTF. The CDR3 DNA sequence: TGCAGTGCTAGAACAGTGGGTGGCTACACCTTC.

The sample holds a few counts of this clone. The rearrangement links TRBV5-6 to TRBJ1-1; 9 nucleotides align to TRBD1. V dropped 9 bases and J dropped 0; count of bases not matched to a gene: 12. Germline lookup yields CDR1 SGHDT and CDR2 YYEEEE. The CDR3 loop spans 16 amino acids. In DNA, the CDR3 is TGTGCCACCCGATTCCGGGACAGGGCCCTGAACACTGAAGCTTTCTTT. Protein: CATRFRDRALNTEAFF.

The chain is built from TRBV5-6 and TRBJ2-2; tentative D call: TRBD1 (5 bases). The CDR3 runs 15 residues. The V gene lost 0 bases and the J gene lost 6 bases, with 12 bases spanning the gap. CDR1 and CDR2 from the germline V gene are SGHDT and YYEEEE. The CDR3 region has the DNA TGTGCCAGCAGCTTGGGGACACCTAAGGCCGGGGAGCTGTTTTTT. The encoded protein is CASSLGTPKAGELFF.